This T cell receptor beta chain came from a study of cytomegalovirus exposure and HLA in healthy donors (dated by TCRdb to about 2017). Broadly, across the study: An earlier analysis of about 560 of the donors reported about 280 Gb of sequence data and 90 million to 120 million unique TCR beta sequences obtained from 180 million or so T cells. An early release covering some 640 HLA-typed donors comprised roughly 300 gigabases of sequencing data and around 85 million unique TCR sequences. Of the 300 to 500 genotyped donors, 70% to 90% were placed in the genetic ancestry cluster associated with self-reported Caucasian donors. The study aimed to test whether cataloging public T cell receptors could reveal signatures of past pathogen exposure. The study used immunosequencing to profile the T cell repertoires of 670 or so subjects and linked those repertoires to cytomegalovirus serostatus. A separate validation cohort of 100 to 150 different subjects was used in addition to the 666-subject first cohort. To predict cytomegalovirus infection status, the study brought together high-throughput TCR immunosequencing, statistical association of individual TCRs with disease status, and machine learning. A later analysis re-analyzed previously published TCR beta repertoires from 650 to 800 donors and added high-resolution HLA genotyping to study TCR occurrence patterns. Rather than using new phenotypic data, the later analysis identified candidate immune exposures from TCR beta sequences and from how often those sequences occurred across donors. An earlier analysis of some 500 of the donors used high-throughput TCR beta sequencing to judge whether each TCR beta V gene segment behaved as functional or pseudogenic. Donor age, sex, ethnicity and CMV serostatus were compiled alongside the repertoire data. A later genetic analysis took genome-wide SNP genotypes for about 60% of the roughly 670 donors and used that subset as a discovery cohort. Every discovery cohort repertoire had been produced on one sequencing platform. Class I and class II HLA loci were covered by the typing at four-digit resolution. Typing coverage varied by locus: about 620-640 donors for A, B, C, DRB1 and DQB1; approximately 560 for DQA1; 606 for DPA1; 450 to 480 for DPB1. Because of strong linkage in the cohort, roughly five DR-DQ haplotypes were treated as single units for association and clustering. On average, over 200,000 unique TCR beta nucleotide sequences were sequenced per donor among about 400 genotyped donors of the cohort, with roughly 18% of those sequences being non-productive. Overall results and qualifications from the work: Most CMV-associated TCR beta chains appeared to be HLA-restricted in a later analysis, and the HLA associations seemed to be driven largely by CMV exposure. A further reported finding was that TCR beta sequences accurately predicted the HLA-A and HLA-B alleles for most subjects in the first cohort. In an earlier analysis of around 500 of the donors, most TCR beta V segments appeared in productive rearrangements about 87% or about 30% of the time, broadly matching IMGT annotations. According to a later genetic analysis, donors in an Asian-associated ancestry cluster had fewer N-insertions in productive TCRs than the approximately 650-donor mean. Cytomegalovirus status was reported to be diagnosed by the classifier with high specificity and sensitivity in both the original and validation cohorts. A cluster of highly shared sequence variants was judged likely to be a technical artifact of the sequencing pipeline. In vitro tests confirmed that three of the cytomegalovirus-associated TCR beta chains recognize cytomegalovirus antigens. HLA typing was unavailable for some donors at each locus, so association tests used only the typed subset. The presence/absence analyses assumed that sequencing depth was roughly uniform across donors, and that assumption may not be true. Across donors, most TCR sequences were observed very rarely, whereas some public TCRs were present in many individuals. Immune exposure information for the cohort was limited to CMV serostatus. In a later analysis, TCR association rates were found to vary across HLA loci, with the most associated TCRs seen for DRB1 alleles and the fewest for HLA-C alleles. Correlated functional status among segregating V segments might be attributable to linkage disequilibrium, but an unknown experimental factor could not be ruled out. When HLA alleles, especially DR and DQ, strongly co-occurred, TCR associations were difficult to assign to individual alleles. Compared with equally common non-associated chains, HLA-associated TCR beta chains in a later analysis were more clonally expanded and had lower generation probabilities. Because counts were too low, seventeen rarely observed V segments, including chromosome 9 orphons, were left out of the earlier analysis of several hundred of the donors. In a later genetic analysis, a missense DCLRE1C variant was associated with V-gene and J-gene trimming of TCR beta chains, and the association was replicated in an independent cohort. A later analysis associated roughly 17,000 TCR beta sequences with specific HLA alleles at a false discovery rate of 0.05. The authors suggested that the approach could potentially be generalized to other disease states and immunological phenotypes. Some IMGT-functional V segments, including TRBV6-2 and TRBV6-3, could not be distinguished by the 87-base-pair reads and were therefore excluded. This cohort had only TCR beta chains sequenced, and the lack of alpha or paired-chain data limited which features could be detected. In the study, around 150 TCR beta chains were listed as associated with cytomegalovirus. Several of the top co-occurrence clusters appeared to be linked to parvovirus B19, influenza, CMV and Epstein-Barr virus, according to a later analysis.

As regards this clone: Its antigen is still unknown. The record has no base qualities; no much larger clone is one base away.

CDR1 and CDR2, looked up from the germline V gene, are SQVTM and ANQGSEA. V is shortened by 5 bases, J by 6 bases, and the region joining them spans 20 bases. The CDR3 contains 15 residues, cysteine and phenylalanine counted. Only the CDR3 portion is preserved as DNA: 45 bases, with reading frame beginning at the first base. The cohort was made up of 666 healthy bone marrow donors. At the time of sampling, every cohort member was nominally healthy, though immune exposures that went unrecorded were likely present. The donor was CMV seropositive and was included in the group of some 290 seropositive cohort members. A peripheral blood sample was provided by each donor, and peripheral blood mononuclear cells were used for TCR beta sequencing. The Qiagen DNeasy Blood Extraction Kit was used to extract genomic DNA from the blood cell samples. The library was obtained by the immunoSEQ multiplex PCR assay. For the multiplex PCR, a mixture combining 60 forward primers for TCR Vbeta segments and 13 reverse primers for TCR Jbeta segments was used. The CDR3 region of rearranged TCR beta genes was amplified from genomic DNA by a multiplex PCR assay. Amplified TCR beta libraries were sequenced as 87-base-pair reads on the Illumina HiSeq System. The authors' pipeline ran thus. A later analysis tallied around 82 million unique TCR beta chains across the 666 repertoires, and some 10 million of those chains were shared by two or more donors. Raw reads were error-corrected and collapsed into unique sequences with a nearest-neighbor algorithm that merged closely related sequences to remove PCR and sequencing errors. Alignment of CDR3 sequences to IMGT reference sequences was used to assign V, D and J gene segments. For a sequence to be retained, a match of at least six nucleotides was required to both a V gene segment and a J gene segment. Rearrangements were called productive when the CDR3 lacked stop codons and stayed in frame with V and J; all others were non-productive. Following IMGT convention, CDR3 was defined as the stretch from the second conserved V-encoded cysteine to the conserved J-encoded phenylalanine. In an earlier analysis of some 550 of the donors, sequences lacking an unambiguous match to a single V gene segment were excluded. In an earlier analysis of approximately 590 of the donors, V segments were called functional above 56.7% productive rearrangements and were called segregating when the between-donor standard deviation exceeded 5%. A statistical classification framework was built to diagnose cytomegalovirus status from the catalog of TCR beta chain sequences. In a later analysis, TCR nucleotide sequences were compared against IMGT/GENE-DB human TR gene sequences so that V and J genes could be assigned. The TCRdist pipeline was used in a later analysis to assign CDR3 sequences and most-parsimonious VDJ recombination scenarios. A later analysis defined each TCR beta chain by its CDR3 amino acid sequence plus V-gene family, and excluded reads lacking a unique V-gene family. As a way to deal with suspected cross-contamination and a sequencing artifact, a later analysis dropped 450 to 700 nucleotide sequences that were highly shared and had low generation probability. In a later analysis, a clonal expansion index for each public chain was calculated from normalized within-repertoire ranks of inferred template counts. In a later analysis, generation probabilities were computed with a VDJ recombination model fitted to out-of-frame rearrangements, and the resulting probabilities were checked against IGoR. A later analysis scored TCR-TCR, TCR-HLA and TCR-CMV co-occurrence with hypergeometric tests, applying a repertoire-size bias correction to TCR pairs. False discovery rates were estimated in a later analysis by permuting HLA or CMV assignments 20 times. In a later analysis, co-occurring TCRs were grouped using DBSCAN, with TCRdist sequence similarity added in when clustering inside HLA-allele-positive subsets. Repertoires with fewer than 30,000 or more than 120,000 public chains, plus five repertoires with anomalous nucleotide sharing, were excluded from co-occurrence clustering. Held by TCRdb, this immuneACCESS table contains in-frame sequences only and omits some clones. Under half of the omission traces to an unresolved V gene where checked; the cause of the rest is unknown. V and J calls and clone size are those listed in that table; D and trimming were worked out from the DNA. The sample table contains about 92,000 clones; only one count was recorded for just under 85% of them. Of the sample, 5.6% is held by the ten largest clones.

The sequence joins TRBV29-1 to TRBJ1-5; tentative D gene TRBD1, with 6 bases matching. This receptor was taken from a woman between 18 and 30 years old in good health and CMV-seropositive. Material: PBMCs. The sequenced DNA: TGCAGCGTTATGAAAACAGGGTCGGGAAGTCAGCCCCAGCATTTT. It translates as CSVMKTGSGSQPQHF.